A selection of T cell receptor beta chains follows, all from one sample in a study of blood T cells in healthy people across ages. Each CDR3 protein is one row after TCRdb ran MiXCR on the 5' RACE reads. The data contain roughly 2 million distinct CDR3 sequences, roughly 49% of them singletons. The sequencing sample was made of blood. Source of these receptors: a middle-aged woman in good health. Both conserved end residues are trimmed from each CDR3. For some rows the clone size is stated as once, few or many, or as a class when expanded; others skip it.

>TRBV20-1|-
SAQTGSLVYGYT
>TRBV5-1|-
ASSTRDSNNEKLF
>TRBV20-1|-
SARGGALGGTDTQY
>TRBV7-9|-
ASSLVVASTGSYTDTQY
>TRBV20-1|-
SGIRGDWETQY
>TRBV28|-
ASSFLYYGYT
>TRBV6-6|few
ASSYQRAGDYGYT
>TRBV12-3/TRBV12-4|-
ASSSSVGGLAKNIQY
>TRBV6-1|-
ASSERDITNNEQF
>TRBV6-5|few
ASSTYRADTQY
>TRBV12-3/TRBV12-4|-
ASSPRGFTDTQY
>TRBV7-8|-
ASSLEGLQPLKGEQY
>TRBV5-1|few
ASSSTGGTQETQY
>TRBV20-1|few
SARDLGGFRYEQY
>TRBV20-1|once
SANDRGRSGELF
>TRBV20-1|few
SARGTSGFYEQY
>TRBV12-3/TRBV12-4|-
ASSITGAHQPQH
>TRBV24-1|-
ATSDKGLKTYNEQY
>TRBV3-1|-
ASSPQGATTEAF
>TRBV4-1|-
ASSQDGGGPGEQY
>TRBV20-1|-
SAHPQGALGYGYT
>TRBV20-1|-
SARLAGTNNEQF